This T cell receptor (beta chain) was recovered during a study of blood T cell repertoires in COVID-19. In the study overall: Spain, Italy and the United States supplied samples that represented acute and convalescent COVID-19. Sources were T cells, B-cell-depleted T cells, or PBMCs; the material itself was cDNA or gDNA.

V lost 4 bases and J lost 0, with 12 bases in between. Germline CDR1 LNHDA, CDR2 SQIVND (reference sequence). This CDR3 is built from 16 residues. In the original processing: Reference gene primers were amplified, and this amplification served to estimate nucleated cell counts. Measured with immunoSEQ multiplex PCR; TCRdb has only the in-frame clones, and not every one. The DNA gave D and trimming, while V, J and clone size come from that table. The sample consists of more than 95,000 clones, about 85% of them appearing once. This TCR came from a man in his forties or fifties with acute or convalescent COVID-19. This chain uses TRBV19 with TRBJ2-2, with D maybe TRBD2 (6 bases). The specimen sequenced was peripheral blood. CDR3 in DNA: TGTGCCAGTAGTACCCCTCGACTAGCGAACACCGGGGAGCTGTTTTTT. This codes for CASSTPRLANTGELFF. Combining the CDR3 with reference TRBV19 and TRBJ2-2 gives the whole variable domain DGGITQSPKYLFRKEGQNVTLSCEQNLNHDAMYWYRQDPGQGLRLIYYSQIVNDFQKGDIAEGYSVSREKKESFPLTVTSAQKNPTAFYLCASSTPRLANTGELFFGEGSRLTVL.